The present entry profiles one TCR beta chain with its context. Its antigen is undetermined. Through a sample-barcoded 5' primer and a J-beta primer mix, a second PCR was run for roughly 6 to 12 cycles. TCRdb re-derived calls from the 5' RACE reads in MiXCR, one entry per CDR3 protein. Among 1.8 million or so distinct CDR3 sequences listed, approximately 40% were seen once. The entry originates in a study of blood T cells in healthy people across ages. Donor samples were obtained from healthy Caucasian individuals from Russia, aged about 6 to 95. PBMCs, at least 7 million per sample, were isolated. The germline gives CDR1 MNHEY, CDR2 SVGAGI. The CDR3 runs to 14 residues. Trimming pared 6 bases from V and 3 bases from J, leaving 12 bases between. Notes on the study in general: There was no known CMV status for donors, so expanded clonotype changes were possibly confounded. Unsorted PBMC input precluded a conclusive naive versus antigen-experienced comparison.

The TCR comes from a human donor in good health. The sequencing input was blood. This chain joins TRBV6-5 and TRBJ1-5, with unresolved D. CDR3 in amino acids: CASSAILNNQPQHF. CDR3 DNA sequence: TGTGCCAGCAGCGCCATTCTGAACAATCAGCCCCAGCATTTT.